This is a list of T cell receptor beta chains from one sample in a study of CD8+ T cells in alopecia areata. Some clones are missing from TCRdb's copy, which holds only in-frame ones; the method was immunoSEQ multiplex PCR. The repertoire has under 300,000 clones, 60% of them found once; the top ten carry 0.75% to 0.95%. The source was CD4+ T cells sorted from blood, collected at roughly week 53, from a patient treated with tofacitinib. Receptors were obtained from a human donor with alopecia areata. Each CDR3 is given with its conserved first and last residue. D genes are given only for firm matches. Expanded clones are given a class, and other clones once, few, many or no size at all.

d_gene	v_gene	j_gene	abundance	CDR3nt	CDR3aa
.	TRBV7-8	TRBJ1-1	.	TGTGCCAGCAGCCGTAAGAGTACTGAAGCTTTCTTT	CASSRKSTEAFF
.	TRBV30	TRBJ2-7	.	TGTGCCTGGAGTATTGGGGGGTATGCGGACTACGAGCAGTACTTC	CAWSIGGYADYEQYF
.	TRBV7-9	TRBJ2-7	.	TGTGCCAGCAGCCAGCCCAACATGTTAGGAGTAACCTTCTACGAGCAGTACTTC	CASSQPNMLGVTFYEQYF
.	TRBV6-6	TRBJ2-6	.	TGTGCCAGCCGGCAGGGGATGTCTGGGGCCAACGTCCTGACTTTC	CASRQGMSGANVLTF
TRBD2	TRBV6-5	TRBJ2-5	few	TGTGCCAGCAGTTCGGCTAGCGGGACTCTCCAAGAGACCCAGTACTTC	CASSSASGTLQETQYF
.	TRBV10-3	TRBJ2-1	.	TGTGCCATCAGTGAGTCCGGGGGCACCTACAATGAGCAGTTCTTC	CAISESGGTYNEQFF
TRBD2	TRBV5-1	TRBJ2-3	.	TGCGCCAGCAGCTTCACTAGCGGGGGGGCGTATACGCAGTATTTT	CASSFTSGGAYTQYF
.	TRBV6-1	TRBJ1-4	.	TGTGCCAGCAGTGCCCAAGGCAGGGTGAAACTGTTTTTT	CASSAQGRVKLFF
.	TRBV7-9	TRBJ2-5	.	TGTGCCAGCAGCAGGGAGGTCGAGACCCAGTACTTC	CASSREVETQYF
.	TRBV5-6	TRBJ2-5	few	TGTGCCAGCAGCTTGGGGAGAGAGACCCAGTACTTC	CASSLGRETQYF